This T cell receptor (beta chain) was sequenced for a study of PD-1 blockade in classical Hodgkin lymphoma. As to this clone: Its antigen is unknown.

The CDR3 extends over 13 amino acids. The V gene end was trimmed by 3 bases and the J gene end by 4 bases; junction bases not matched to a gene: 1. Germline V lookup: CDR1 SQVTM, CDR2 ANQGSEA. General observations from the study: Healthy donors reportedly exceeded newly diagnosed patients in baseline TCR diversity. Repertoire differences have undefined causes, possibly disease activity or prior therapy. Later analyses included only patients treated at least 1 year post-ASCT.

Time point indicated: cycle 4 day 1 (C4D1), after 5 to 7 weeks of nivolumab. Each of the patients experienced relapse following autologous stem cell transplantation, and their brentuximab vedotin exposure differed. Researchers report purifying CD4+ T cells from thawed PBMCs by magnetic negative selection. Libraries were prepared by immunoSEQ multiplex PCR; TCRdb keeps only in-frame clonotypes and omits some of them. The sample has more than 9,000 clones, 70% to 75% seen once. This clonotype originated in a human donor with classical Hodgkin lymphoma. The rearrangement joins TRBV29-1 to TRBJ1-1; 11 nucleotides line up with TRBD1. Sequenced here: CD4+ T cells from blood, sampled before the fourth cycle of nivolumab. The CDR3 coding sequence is TGCAGCGTTGATGGGACAGGGGGCACTGAAGCTTTCTTT. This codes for CSVDGTGGTEAFF.